This TCR beta chain was documented in a study of blood T cell repertoires in COVID-19. In the original processing: Amplifying reference gene primers gave estimates of nucleated cell counts. The repertoire was sequenced with immunoSEQ multiplex PCR; TCRdb's copy has only in-frame clones and lacks some. The V and J calls and clone size were taken over from that table, and D and trimming were inferred from the DNA. The sample yields under 450,000 clones, approximately 88% seen once. This TCR came from a woman between 45 and 65 years old with COVID-19, enrolled during active disease. The sample was peripheral blood.

CDR3 nucleotide sequence: TGTGCCAGCAGCTTTTCAGGGGGCAGCAATCAGCCCCAGCATTTT. Translation gives CASSFSGGSNQPQHF. This chain uses TRBV5-8 with TRBJ1-5, with 8 positions matching TRBD1. This CDR3 comprises 15 residues. V lost 2 bases to trimming and J lost 1 base; unmatched junction nucleotides: 2. The germline gives CDR1 SGHTS, CDR2 YDEGEE.